A selection of T cell receptor beta chains follows, all from one sample in a study of OX40 agonist ivuxolimab in advanced cancers. Libraries were prepared by immunoSEQ multiplex PCR; TCRdb keeps only in-frame clonotypes and omits some of them. The table includes some 98,000 clones, about 92% detected once. Specimen: CD4+ or CD8+ T cells sorted from blood, collected in a trial of the OX40 agonist ivuxolimab. Every receptor here comes from an adult with an advanced solid tumor such as melanoma, head and neck, liver or kidney cancer. Each CDR3 is given with its conserved first and last residue. A D gene is named only where the DNA matches it firmly. A row's size may be missing; if present it is once, few, many or a size class.

size | D | V | CDR3
- | - | TRBV6-5 | CASSYTPFNSPLHF
- | TRBD2 | TRBV2 | CASREGLAGVEETQYF
- | TRBD1 | TRBV5-1 | CASSFTGGPTDTQYF
few | - | TRBV10-2 | CASNLPWPGAGEQFF
- | - | TRBV4-3 | CASSRGPNSPLHF
- | TRBD2 | TRBV7-9 | CASSFMVAGSYNEQFF
- | - | TRBV7-3 | CASSLTLAANTGELFF
- | TRBD1 | TRBV6-5 | CASRTGDRAYEQYF
- | - | TRBV28 | CASSPQKGWNQPQHF
- | - | TRBV6-6 | CASSYSSRDPNTEAFF
- | - | TRBV5-8 | CASSLAIGGYIQYF
- | - | TRBV7-2 | CASSLLGPSNQPQHF
- | - | TRBV2 | CASSADTEAFF
- | - | TRBV12-5 | CASGFRSADITF
once | - | TRBV6-1 | CASSGARTEETDTQYF
- | - | TRBV4-3 | CASSQALAGNTEAFF